The clone carrying this TCR beta chain was counted between two and nine times. Its specificity is unknown. Every bit of the isolated RNA underwent reverse transcription, so sequencing read expressed TCRB transcripts. Assay: immunoSEQ multiplex PCR; the TCRdb copy retains only in-frame clones and omits some. The sample contains around 170,000 clones, approximately 9.1% of which appear only once. This sample was taken from a study of beta chain features in type 1 diabetes. Overall study results and limits: The naive, central memory and Treg TCRB repertoires of patients appeared to be more similar to one another than those of healthy donors.

Germline V CDR1 and CDR2: LGHNA, YNFKEQ. V was clipped by 3 bases and J by 4 bases, with 15 bases between them. CDR3 size: 15 residues. Sequenced: central memory CD4+ T cells from blood. The J gene is TRBJ1-1, the V gene TRBV4-2, with D perhaps matching TRBD1 (6 bases). This clonotype originated in a woman between 18 and 29 years old in good health. CDR3 coding DNA: TGTGCCAGCAGCCAGGCGGGGGGGGGCGGCACTGAAGCTTTCTTT. This translates into CASSQAGGGGTEAFF.